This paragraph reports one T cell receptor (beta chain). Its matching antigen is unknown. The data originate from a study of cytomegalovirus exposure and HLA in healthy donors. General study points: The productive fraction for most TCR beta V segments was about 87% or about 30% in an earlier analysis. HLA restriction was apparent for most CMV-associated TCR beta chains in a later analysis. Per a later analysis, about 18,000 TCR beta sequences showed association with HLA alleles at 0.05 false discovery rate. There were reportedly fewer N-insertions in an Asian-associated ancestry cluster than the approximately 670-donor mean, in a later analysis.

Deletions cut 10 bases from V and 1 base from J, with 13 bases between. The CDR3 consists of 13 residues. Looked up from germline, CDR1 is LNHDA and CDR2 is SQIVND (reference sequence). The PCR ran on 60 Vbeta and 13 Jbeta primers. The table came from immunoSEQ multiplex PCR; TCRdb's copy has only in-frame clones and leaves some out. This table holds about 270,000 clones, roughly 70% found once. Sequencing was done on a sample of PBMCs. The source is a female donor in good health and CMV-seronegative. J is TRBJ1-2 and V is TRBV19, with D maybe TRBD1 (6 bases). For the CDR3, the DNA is TGTGCCACAAGCGTACAGGGTAACTATGGCTACACCTTC. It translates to CATSVQGNYGYTF.